These 17 T cell receptor beta chains came from one sample sequenced in a study of tumor and adjacent non-tumor tissue in lung cancer. TCRbeta libraries were built with three rounds of nested PCR, modified from ARM-PCR. TCRdb re-called the multiplex PCR reads through MiXCR, storing one row per CDR3 protein. This sample has more than 60,000 distinct CDR3 sequences, with under 80% found just once. No cell sorting was done before RNA was extracted from the tissue. The specimen was lung tumor tissue. These receptor sequences come from a woman aged 50 to 60 with non-small cell lung cancer.

This clonotype was picked up many times. V gene TRBV12-3 or TRBV12-4 combines with J gene TRBJ2-1; D possibly corresponds to TRBD2 (6 bases). V lost 3 bases to trimming and J lost 5 bases, with 14 bases between them. The CDR3 runs to 15 residues. This CDR3 is CASSLESGANNEQFF. The CDR3 DNA follows: TGTGCCAGCAGTTTGGAGTCGGGAGCTAACAATGAGCAGTTCTTC.

J is TRBJ2-1 and V is TRBV6-2 or TRBV6-3; 10 nucleotides match TRBD2. The V and J ends lost 4 bases and 8 bases, in that order; junction bases with no gene match: 8. This CDR3 is 15 amino acids long. Germline CDR1 is MNHEY and CDR2 is SVGEGT. CDR3 in amino acids: CASSFLGTSVDEQFF. DNA for the CDR3: TGTGCCAGCAGTTTCCTCGGGACTAGCGTCGATGAGCAGTTCTTC.

Comment on this clonotype: The conserved closing phenylalanine or tryptophan is absent in this CDR3, likely reflecting a read error. CDR3 in DNA: TGTGCCAGCAACTCGACGGACAATGAGCAGTTCTTA. It yields the protein CASNSTDNEQFL. This chain connects TRBV5-4 to TRBJ2-1, with D unresolved. Germline V gives CDR1 SGHNT, CDR2 YYREEE (reference sequence). Trimming stripped 6 bases from V and 5 bases from J, with 9 bases between. The CDR3 loop spans 12 amino acids.

As to this clonotype: A read error may produce the germline difference seen at one junction end. The chain carries TRBV4-1 and TRBJ2-7; D is possibly TRBD1 or TRBD2 (5 bases each). Germline values: CDR1 MGHRA, CDR2 YSYEKL. CDR3 length equals 15 residues. CDR3 region: CASGQPGTKSYEQYF. The CDR3 region has the DNA TGTGCCAGCGGCCAACCCGGGACGAAGTCCTACGAGCAGTACTTC.

Details on this clonotype: Sequence at one end of the junction differs from germline and may be a read error. The V call is TRBV11-3, the J call TRBJ2-7; 11 nucleotides line up with TRBD2. The CDR3 totals 16 residues. Germline lookup yields CDR1 SGHNT and CDR2 YENEEA. The CDR3 sequence is CARSLHGTSGLYEQYF. CDR3 nucleotide sequence: TGTGCCCGCAGCTTACATGGGACTAGCGGACTTTACGAGCAGTACTTC.

Details on this clonotype: Since no conserved phenylalanine or tryptophan closes the CDR3, a read error is the likely cause. It is unclear where the CDR3 begins or ends on the DNA, so no DNA is shown, and the CDR3 is as TCRdb lists it. The rearrangement joins TRBV12-3 or TRBV12-4 to TRBJ2-2; the DNA was not compared with TRBD1, the D call given in the table. The CDR3 comprises 13 residues, both ends counted. The CDR3 reads CASSLGAGGELSL.

As for this clonotype: The junction departs from the called germline gene at one end, perhaps through a read error. The chain combines TRBV29-1 with TRBJ2-5, with 9 bases fitting TRBD1. The CDR3 covers 12 residues. In germline, CDR1 is SQVTM, CDR2 ANQGSEA. CDR3 loop: CNGGQGPETRYF. The CDR3 nucleotides read TGCAACGGGGGACAGGGCCCCGAGACCCGGTACTTC.

This clonotype was seen a few times. The chain has TRBV12-3 or TRBV12-4 and TRBJ2-5; the D gene is possibly TRBD2 (5 bases). The CDR3 runs to 14 residues. V lost 6 bases to trimming and J lost 5 bases, with 16 bases between them. The DNA for the CDR3 is TGTGCCAGCAGGGCCCCGGGATTCCACGAGACCCAGTACTTC. Its protein is CASRAPGFHETQYF.

Turning to this clonotype: A much larger clone differs from this one at a single base, so this may be a read error. This chain links TRBV10-3 with TRBJ2-7; D possibly corresponds to TRBD2 (6 bases). V dropped 9 bases and J dropped 0 bases, with 9 bases sitting between them. Germline CDR1 ENHRY, CDR2 SYGVKD. This CDR3 has 12 residues. CDR3 sequence (DNA): TGTGCCATGGGACTGGGCTCCTACGAGCAGTACTTC. Translation: CAMGLGSYEQYF.

The chain joins TRBV28 to TRBJ1-2; D is ambiguous. Germline assignment: CDR1 MDHEN and CDR2 SYDVKM. V was pared by 11 bases and J by 7 bases, with 26 bases between. This CDR3 region has 15 residues. The CDR3 nucleotides are TGTGCCGCGAAGACGGGGTCTGCTTTCTTGGTTGGCTACACCTTC. Translating it yields CAAKTGSAFLVGYTF.

In the case of this clonotype: One junction end disagrees with the germline gene, perhaps due to a read error. The chain joins TRBV6-1 to TRBJ1-1; no clear D gene. The CDR3 consists of 13 residues. Per the germline V gene, CDR1 is MNHNS and CDR2 is SASEGT. As DNA, the CDR3 is TGTGCCATCAGTGAAGGATTGTACACTGAAGCTTTCTTT. This codes for CAISEGLYTEAFF.

Comments on this clonotype: A read error may account for a junction end that differs from germline. The chain joins TRBV11-2 to TRBJ2-3; D possibly uses TRBD1 or TRBD2 (6 bases each). The germline gives CDR1 SGHAT, CDR2 FQNNGV. The CDR3 spans 15 residues. The CDR3 loop reads CTSSLEGGRQDKQYF. The CDR3 nucleotides read TGTACCAGCAGCTTAGAGGGGGGAAGACAAGATAAGCAGTATTTT.

Note on this clonotype: A much more abundant neighbour one base away suggests this may be a read error. The conserved closing phenylalanine or tryptophan is absent in this CDR3, likely reflecting a read error. The genes are TRBV6-5 and TRBJ1-5; 9 bases line up with TRBD1. Per the germline V gene, CDR1 is MNHEY and CDR2 is SVGAGI. The CDR3 consists of 15 residues. CDR3 in amino acids: CTSSYTQGAGQPQHL. The CDR3 DNA is TGTACCAGCAGTTATACACAGGGGGCGGGTCAGCCCCAGCATCTT.

In the case of this clonotype: Likely a read error: the CDR3 ends without its conserved phenylalanine or tryptophan. The chain carries TRBV6-5 and TRBJ1-6; D unclear. This CDR3 has 14 amino acids. Germline V gene lookup returns CDR1 MNHEY and CDR2 SVGAGI. CDR3 sequence reads: CASSYRRLNSPLHS. CDR3 nucleotides: TGTGCCAGTAGTTACAGACGGCTGAATTCACCCCTCCACTCT.

This clonotype was detected many times. CDR3 protein: CASSLPAGGLTGELFF. CDR3 bases: TGCGCCAGCAGCCTTCCAGCGGGAGGATTAACCGGGGAGCTGTTTTTT. The chain carries TRBV5-1 and TRBJ2-2, with 9 bases lining up with TRBD2. V was pared by 4 bases and J by 5 bases, with 9 bases of the junction left unmatched. Germline CDR1 reads SGHRS; CDR2 reads YFSETQ. The CDR3 contains 16 residues.

Remarks on this clonotype: A much larger clone differs by one base, so this may be a read error. The V call is TRBV20-1, the J call TRBJ1-5; D gene uncertain. Per germline, CDR1 DFQATT and CDR2 SNEGSKA (reference sequence). V was pared by 5 bases and J by 7 bases, with 24 bases between. The CDR3 contains 16 residues. The CDR3 nucleotides read TGCAGTGCTTGTGGCCGTGGCGGAAGGGTAGGGCAGCCCCAGCATTTT. Translation gives CSACGRGGRVGQPQHF.

The chain uses TRBV29-1 and TRBJ2-7; the D is unclear. With 8 bases removed from V and 6 bases from J, the gap between germline ends came to 14 bases. The CDR3 spans 11 residues. Per the germline V gene, CDR1 is SQVTM and CDR2 is ANQGSEA. CDR3 DNA: TGCAGCTTCGCGAAGTCGGGCGAGCAGTACTTC. Protein product: CSFAKSGEQYF.